The entry below gives a single T cell receptor (beta chain) sequence along with its context. CDR3 length: 14 residues. Germline-derived CDR1 and CDR2 are KGHSH and LQKENI. The V and J ends lost 7 bases and 3 bases, in that order; junction bases with no gene match: 5. Per the study methods: Reference gene primer amplification gave nucleated cell count estimates. Clones were read by immunoSEQ multiplex PCR, and TCRdb kept only the in-frame ones, dropping some. V, J and clone size are those of that table, while D and trimming were read from the DNA. The data show about 120,000 clones, around 87% seen once. This record belongs to a study of blood T cell repertoires in COVID-19. In the study overall: Samples of COVID-19 (acute and convalescent) were obtained from the United States, Italy and Spain.

The rearrangement joins TRBV18 to TRBJ2-3; 9 nucleotides agree with TRBD2. The sequenced sample was peripheral blood. The clonotype comes from a woman in her forties or fifties with acute or convalescent COVID-19. The chain's CDR3 is CASFSSGDTDTQYF. CDR3 DNA: TGTGCCAGCTTCTCTAGCGGGGATACAGATACGCAGTATTTT.